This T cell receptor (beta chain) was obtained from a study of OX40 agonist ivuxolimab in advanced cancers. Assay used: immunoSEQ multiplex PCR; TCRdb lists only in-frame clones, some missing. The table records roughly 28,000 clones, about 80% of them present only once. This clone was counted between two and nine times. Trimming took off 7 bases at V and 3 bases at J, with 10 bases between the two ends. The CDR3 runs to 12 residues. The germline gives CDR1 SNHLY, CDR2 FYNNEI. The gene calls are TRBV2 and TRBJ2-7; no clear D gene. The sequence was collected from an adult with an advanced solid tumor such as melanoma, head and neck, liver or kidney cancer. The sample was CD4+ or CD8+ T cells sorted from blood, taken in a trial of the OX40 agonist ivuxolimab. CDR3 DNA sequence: TGTGCCAGCACAGTAGATCTCTACGAGCAGTACTTC. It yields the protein CASTVDLYEQYF.